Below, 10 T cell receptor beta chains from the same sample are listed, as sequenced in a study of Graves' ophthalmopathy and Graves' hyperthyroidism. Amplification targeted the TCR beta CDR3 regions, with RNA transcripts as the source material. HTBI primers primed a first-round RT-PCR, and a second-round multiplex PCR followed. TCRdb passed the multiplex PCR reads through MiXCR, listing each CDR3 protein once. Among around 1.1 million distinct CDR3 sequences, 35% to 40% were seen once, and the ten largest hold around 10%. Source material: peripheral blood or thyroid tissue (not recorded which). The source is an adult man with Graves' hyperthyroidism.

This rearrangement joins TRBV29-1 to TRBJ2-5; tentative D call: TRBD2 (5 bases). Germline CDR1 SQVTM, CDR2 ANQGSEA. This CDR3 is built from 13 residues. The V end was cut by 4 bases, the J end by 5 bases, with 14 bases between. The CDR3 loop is CSVGYLRVETQYF. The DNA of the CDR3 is TGCAGCGTTGGTTATTTGAGGGTGGAGACCCAGTACTTC. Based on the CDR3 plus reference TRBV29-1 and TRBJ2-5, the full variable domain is SAVISQKPSRDICQRGTSLTIQCQVDSQVTMMFWYRQQPGQSLTLIATANQGSEATYESGFVIDKFPISRPNLTFSTLTVSNMSPEDSSIYLCSVGYLRVETQYFGPGTRLLVL.

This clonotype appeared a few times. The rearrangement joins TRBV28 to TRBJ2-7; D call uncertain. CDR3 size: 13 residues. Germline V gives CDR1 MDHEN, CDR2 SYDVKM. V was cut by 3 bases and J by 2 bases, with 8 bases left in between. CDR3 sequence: CASSFSLTYEQYF. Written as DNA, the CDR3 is TGTGCCAGCAGTTTTTCGCTGACCTACGAGCAGTACTTC.

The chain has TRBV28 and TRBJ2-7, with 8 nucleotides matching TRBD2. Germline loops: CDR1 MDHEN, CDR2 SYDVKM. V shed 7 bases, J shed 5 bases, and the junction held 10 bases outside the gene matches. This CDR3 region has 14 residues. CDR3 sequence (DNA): TGTGCCAGCAACCGGGAGGGAGGTCTCAACGAGCAGTACTTC. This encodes CASNREGGLNEQYF. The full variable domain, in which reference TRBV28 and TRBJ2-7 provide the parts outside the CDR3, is DVKVTQSSRYLVKRTGEKVFLECVQDMDHENMFWYRQDPGLGLRLIYFSYDVKMKEKGDIPEGYSVSREKKERFSLILESASTNQTSMYLCASNREGGLNEQYFGPGTRLTVT.

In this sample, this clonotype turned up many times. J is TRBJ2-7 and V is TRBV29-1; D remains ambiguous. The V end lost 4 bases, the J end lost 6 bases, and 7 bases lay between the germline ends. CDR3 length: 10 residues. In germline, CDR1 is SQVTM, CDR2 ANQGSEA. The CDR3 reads CSVAGSEQYF. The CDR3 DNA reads TGCAGCGTTGCGGGTAGCGAGCAGTACTTC.

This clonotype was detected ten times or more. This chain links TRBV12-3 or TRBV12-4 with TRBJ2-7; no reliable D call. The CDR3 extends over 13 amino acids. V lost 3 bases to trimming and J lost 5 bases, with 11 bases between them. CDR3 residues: CASSFRAKDEQYF. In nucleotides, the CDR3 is TGTGCCAGCAGTTTTCGGGCAAAGGACGAGCAGTACTTC.

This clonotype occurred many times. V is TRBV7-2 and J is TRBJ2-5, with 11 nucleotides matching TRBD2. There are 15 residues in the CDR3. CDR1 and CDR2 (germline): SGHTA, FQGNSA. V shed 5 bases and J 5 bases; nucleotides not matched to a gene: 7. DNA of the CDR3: TGTGCCAGCAGCCGGGAACTAGCGGGAGTGGAGACCCAGTACTTC. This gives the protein CASSRELAGVETQYF.

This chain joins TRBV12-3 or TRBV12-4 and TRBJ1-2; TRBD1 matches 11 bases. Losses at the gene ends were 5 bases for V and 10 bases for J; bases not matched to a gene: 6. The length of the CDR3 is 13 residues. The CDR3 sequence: CASSLGQGAAYTF. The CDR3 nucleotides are TGTGCCAGCAGTCTCGGACAGGGGGCGGCCTACACCTTC.

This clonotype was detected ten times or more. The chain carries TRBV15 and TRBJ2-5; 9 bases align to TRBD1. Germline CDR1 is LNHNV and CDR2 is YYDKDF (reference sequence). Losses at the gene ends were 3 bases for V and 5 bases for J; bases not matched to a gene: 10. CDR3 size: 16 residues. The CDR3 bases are TGTGCCACCAGCAGTTGGGGGACAGGGAGGGTCGAGACCCAGTACTTC. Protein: CATSSWGTGRVETQYF.

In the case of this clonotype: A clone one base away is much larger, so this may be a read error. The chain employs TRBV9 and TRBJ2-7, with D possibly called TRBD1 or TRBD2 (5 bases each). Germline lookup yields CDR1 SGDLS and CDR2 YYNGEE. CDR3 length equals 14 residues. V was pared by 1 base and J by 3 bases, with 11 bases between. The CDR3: CASSVRDGYYEQYF. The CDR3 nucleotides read TGTGCCAGCAGCGTACGGGACGGATACTACGAGCAGTACTTC.

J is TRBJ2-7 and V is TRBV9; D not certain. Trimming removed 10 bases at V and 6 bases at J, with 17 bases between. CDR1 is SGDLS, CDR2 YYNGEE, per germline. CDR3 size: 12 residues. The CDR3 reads CAWSVRSREQYF. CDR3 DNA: TGTGCCTGGAGTGTACGGAGTCGCGAGCAGTACTTC.